This is a list of T cell receptor beta chains from one sample in a study of blood T cell repertoires in COVID-19. Only in-frame clones appear in the TCRdb table, and some are missing; sequencing was by immunoSEQ multiplex PCR. Of 200,000 to 250,000 clones listed, 81% are singletons. Sequencing was carried out using peripheral blood. Every receptor here comes from an elderly woman with COVID-19, enrolled during active disease. Each CDR3 is given with its conserved first and last residue. A D gene is named only where the DNA matches it firmly. A clone size is listed for some rows: how often the clone was seen (once, few, many), or a class if it is expanded.

abundance | d_gene | j_gene | v_gene | CDR3aa | CDR3nt
once | TRBD1 | TRBJ1-6 | TRBV6-5 | CASSYRTGNNSPLHF | TGTGCCAGCAGTTACCGGACAGGGAACAATTCACCCCTCCACTTT
few | NA | TRBJ2-2 | TRBV5-4 | CASSLNQNSANTGELFF | TGTGCCAGCAGCTTGAACCAGAATTCCGCGAACACCGGGGAGCTGTTTTTT
few | NA | TRBJ1-1 | TRBV5-1 | CASSSRTGQGTEAFF | TGCGCCAGCAGCTCAAGAACAGGGCAGGGCACTGAAGCTTTCTTT
NA | NA | TRBJ1-2 | TRBV9 | CASSVDVGGDGYTF | TGTGCCAGCAGCGTAGATGTGGGGGGAGATGGCTACACCTTC
NA | NA | TRBJ2-2 | TRBV10-1 | CASSRQSRAGELFF | TGCGCCAGCAGTCGACAGTCCCGGGCCGGGGAGCTGTTTTTT
NA | NA | TRBJ1-1 | TRBV7-9 | CASSQGRVLMNTEAFF | TGTGCCAGCAGCCAAGGGAGGGTTCTAATGAACACTGAAGCTTTCTTT
few | TRBD1 | TRBJ1-5 | TRBV28 | CASFKDREPNQPQHF | TGTGCCAGCTTCAAGGACAGGGAGCCTAATCAGCCCCAGCATTTT
NA | NA | TRBJ1-2 | TRBV7-3 | CASSPGHRDGYTF | TGTGCCAGCAGTCCTGGCCACAGGGATGGCTACACCTTC
NA | TRBD1 | TRBJ1-1 | TRBV5-1 | CASSSRQGRDTEAFF | TGCGCCAGCAGCTCCCGACAGGGGCGGGACACTGAAGCTTTCTTT
NA | NA | TRBJ1-2 | TRBV2 | CASSLQVAKGYTF | TGTGCCAGCAGCCTACAGGTTGCGAAGGGCTACACCTTC
NA | NA | TRBJ2-5 | TRBV6-5 | CASMRGGRETQYF | TGTGCCAGCATGAGGGGGGGGAGGGAGACCCAGTACTTC
NA | TRBD2 | TRBJ2-1 | TRBV5-1 | CASSPRTSGGLTYNEQFF | TGCGCCAGCAGCCCACGGACTAGCGGGGGCCTTACCTACAATGAGCAGTTCTTC
NA | NA | TRBJ2-3 | TRBV12-3/TRBV12-4 | CASSLGRYTQYF | TGTGCCAGCAGTTTGGGGCGCTATACGCAGTATTTT
NA | NA | TRBJ1-2 | TRBV12-3/TRBV12-4 | CASSLGGYYGYTF | TGTGCCAGCAGTTTAGGGGGCTACTATGGCTACACCTTC
NA | NA | TRBJ1-1 | TRBV6-5 | CATTPRAETNTEAFF | TGTGCCACCACCCCGAGGGCAGAAACTAACACTGAAGCTTTCTTT
NA | NA | TRBJ2-1 | TRBV24-1 | CATSVSNRNEQFF | TGTGCCACCAGTGTAAGCAACCGAAATGAGCAGTTCTTC
NA | NA | TRBJ1-1 | TRBV6-5 | CASSRNTELEAFF | TGTGCCAGCAGCCGTAATACAGAGCTTGAAGCTTTCTTT
NA | NA | TRBJ2-3 | TRBV7-3 | CASSSGLLTDTQYF | TGTGCCAGCAGCTCCGGACTACTCACAGATACGCAGTATTTT
NA | NA | TRBJ2-1 | TRBV29-1 | CSVPPGIPSYNEQFF | TGCAGCGTACCCCCCGGGATTCCCTCCTACAATGAGCAGTTCTTC
NA | NA | TRBJ2-1 | TRBV24-1 | CATSDLQGSQDEQFF | TGTGCCACCAGTGATTTGCAAGGTAGTCAGGATGAGCAGTTCTTC
NA | TRBD1 | TRBJ1-4 | TRBV7-9 | CASSSTGGYNEKLFF | TGTGCCAGCAGCTCGACAGGGGGGTACAATGAAAAACTGTTTTTT
NA | NA | TRBJ1-1 | TRBV18 | CASSSKQANTEAFF | TGTGCCAGCTCAAGTAAACAGGCGAACACTGAAGCTTTCTTT
NA | NA | TRBJ2-1 | TRBV20-1 | CSAIRGEQFF | TGCAGTGCTATCCGGGGTGAGCAGTTCTTC
once | TRBD1 | TRBJ2-1 | TRBV24-1 | CATSDGTAYNEQFF | TGTGCCACCAGTGACGGGACAGCTTACAATGAGCAGTTCTTC
NA | NA | TRBJ2-4 | TRBV7-2 | CASSPGRAAAKNIQYF | TGTGCCAGCAGCCCCGGCAGGGCGGCGGCCAAAAACATTCAGTACTTC
NA | TRBD2 | TRBJ2-7 | TRBV7-9 | CASSSVYVAGGSYEQYF | TGTGCCAGCAGCTCCGTGTATGTCGCGGGAGGATCCTACGAGCAGTACTTC
NA | NA | TRBJ2-1 | TRBV6-5 | CASSPRSGHNEQFF | TGTGCCAGCAGTCCTCGGTCCGGTCACAATGAGCAGTTCTTC
once | NA | TRBJ1-6 | TRBV6-5 | CASRPTQPYNSPLHF | TGTGCCAGCAGACCGACTCAACCCTATAATTCACCCCTCCACTTT
once | TRBD1 | TRBJ1-6 | TRBV2 | CASREDRGNYSPLHF | TGTGCCAGCAGGGAAGACAGGGGTAATTATTCACCCCTCCACTTT
NA | TRBD1 | TRBJ2-7 | TRBV6-5 | CASRSSGGHEQYF | TGTGCCAGCAGATCTTCAGGGGGCCACGAGCAGTACTTC
NA | TRBD2 | TRBJ2-3 | TRBV7-3 | CASSYGPGTSGMDTQYF | TGTGCCAGCAGCTACGGACCCGGGACTAGCGGGATGGATACGCAGTATTTT
few | TRBD1 | TRBJ2-3 | TRBV9 | CASSPRTGDPDTQYF | TGTGCCAGCAGCCCTAGGACAGGGGATCCAGATACGCAGTATTTT
NA | TRBD1 | TRBJ1-2 | TRBV5-6 | CASSLVDRNYGYTF | TGTGCCAGCAGCTTGGTGGACAGGAACTATGGCTACACCTTC
NA | NA | TRBJ1-2 | TRBV16 | CASSQSAAANYGYTF | TGTGCCAGCAGCCAATCTGCGGCAGCTAACTATGGCTACACCTTC
NA | NA | TRBJ2-2 | TRBV28 | CASSSFNTGELFF | TGTGCCAGCAGTTCTTTCAACACCGGGGAGCTGTTTTTT
NA | NA | TRBJ2-1 | TRBV6-5 | CASRGTGAHNEQFF | TGTGCCAGCAGGGGGACTGGGGCGCACAATGAGCAGTTCTTC
NA | NA | TRBJ1-1 | TRBV6-5 | CASSWSGSRTEAFF | TGTGCCAGCAGTTGGTCAGGGTCTCGGACTGAAGCTTTCTTT
NA | TRBD1 | TRBJ1-1 | TRBV6-5 | CASRTGSNTEAFF | TGTGCCAGCAGGACAGGGTCGAACACTGAAGCTTTCTTT
few | TRBD2 | TRBJ2-7 | TRBV6-1 | CASSERGGPYEQYF | TGTGCCAGCAGTGAACGCGGGGGGCCGTACGAGCAGTACTTC
NA | TRBD1 | TRBJ2-5 | TRBV9 | CASSVGQGQETQYF | TGTGCCAGCAGCGTTGGACAGGGCCAAGAGACCCAGTACTTC
NA | NA | TRBJ2-7 | TRBV29-1 | CSVEDRGERYF | TGCAGCGTTGAAGATAGAGGAGAAAGGTACTTC
NA | TRBD1 | TRBJ1-6 | TRBV25-1 | CASRFDRQGGNSPLHF | TGTGCCAGTCGATTCGACCGACAGGGCGGGAATTCACCCCTCCACTTT
NA | TRBD2 | TRBJ2-5 | TRBV6-2/TRBV6-3 | CASSYSSGSSSGSGTQYF | TGTGCCAGCAGTTACTCGTCAGGGAGCTCTAGCGGGAGTGGGACCCAGTACTTC
NA | TRBD1 | TRBJ1-1 | TRBV3-1/TRBV3-2 | CASSPGTGGEAEAFF | TGTGCCAGCAGCCCCGGGACAGGGGGCGAGGCTGAAGCTTTCTTT
NA | NA | TRBJ2-1 | TRBV7-3 | CASSSTGGGFYNEQFF | TGTGCCAGCAGCTCCACGGGCGGCGGGTTTTACAATGAGCAGTTCTTC
NA | NA | TRBJ1-2 | TRBV3-1/TRBV3-2 | CASSRVGYGYTF | TGTGCCAGCAGCCGCGTCGGCTATGGCTACACCTTC
NA | NA | TRBJ2-3 | TRBV24-1 | CATSLASEYTDTQYF | TGTGCCACCAGTCTCGCTAGCGAATACACAGATACGCAGTATTTT
NA | NA | TRBJ2-5 | TRBV4-1 | CASSQGGVETQYF | TGCGCCAGCAGCCAAGGCGGGGTAGAGACCCAGTACTTC
NA | TRBD1 | TRBJ2-1 | TRBV6-2/TRBV6-3 | CASSYSAGGIIGEQFF | TGTGCCAGCAGTTACTCAGCAGGGGGCATCATTGGTGAGCAGTTCTTC
NA | NA | TRBJ1-2 | TRBV29-1 | CSVRGITNYGYTF | TGCAGCGTCAGGGGAATCACTAACTATGGCTACACCTTC
NA | NA | TRBJ2-3 | TRBV19 | CASSSSPQGGRSTDTQYF | TGTGCCAGTAGTTCCTCCCCCCAGGGGGGAAGGAGCACAGATACGCAGTATTTT
NA | TRBD1 | TRBJ1-5 | TRBV7-2 | CASSSDRARGQPQHF | TGTGCCAGCAGCTCGGACAGGGCGCGGGGTCAGCCCCAGCATTTT
NA | TRBD2 | TRBJ2-1 | TRBV6-4 | CASSISGSSYNEQFF | TGTGCCAGCAGTATTAGCGGGAGCTCCTACAATGAGCAGTTCTTC
few | TRBD1 | TRBJ1-1 | TRBV7-3 | CASSLTGQAEAFF | TGTGCCAGCAGCTTAACCGGACAGGCTGAAGCTTTCTTT
NA | NA | TRBJ1-4 | TRBV6-2/TRBV6-3 | CASSDRRMSEKLFF | TGTGCCAGCAGTGACAGGCGAATGAGTGAAAAACTGTTTTTT